The rows below give T cell receptor beta chains drawn from one sample of a study of T cells after yellow fever vaccination. MiXCR, applied by TCRdb to the 5' RACE reads, yields one record per CDR3 protein. Here the sample spans roughly 330,000 distinct CDR3 sequences, approximately 3.9% being singletons. Sample: PBMCs, taken 5 days after the yellow fever booster vaccination. These receptors were taken from a man aged 18-30 years who received the YFV17D yellow fever vaccine. The CDR3 runs from the conserved cysteine through the conserved F or W. A D gene is named only where the DNA matches it firmly. Clone size, where shown, is once, few, many, or a class for clones that have expanded.

CASSPLGEETQYF TGTGCCAGCAGCCCGTTGGGGGAAGAGACGCAGTATTTT many . TRBJ2-3 TRBV7-9
CASSVAAGGYSPLHF TGTGCCAGCAGCGTAGCTGCAGGGGGCTATTCACCCCTCCACTTT few TRBD1 TRBJ1-6 TRBV9
CASSPPPARYKGGTQYF TGTGCCAGCAGCCCCCCGCCAGCTAGATACAAAGGGGGGACCCAGTACTTC few . TRBJ2-5 TRBV6-6
CASGGTRTDEQFF TGTGCCAGCGGTGGAACAAGGACCGATGAGCAGTTCTTC few . TRBJ2-1 TRBV7-2
CASSQAPGVGSGTQYF TGCGCCAGCAGCCAAGCCCCAGGGGTTGGAAGCGGTACGCAGTATTTT few . TRBJ2-3 TRBV4-1
CSARGGGGQGNTGELFF TGCAGTGCTAGAGGAGGGGGAGGACAGGGGAACACCGGGGAGCTGTTTTTT few TRBD1 TRBJ2-2 TRBV20-1
CASSLDRDFPDTQYF TGTGCCAGCAGCTTAGACAGGGACTTTCCAGATACGCAGTATTTT many . TRBJ2-3 TRBV7-6
CSARDGGGGTNEQFF TGCAGTGCTAGAGATGGCGGGGGGGGTACTAATGAGCAGTTCTTC few TRBD2 TRBJ2-1 TRBV20-1
CASSLGPHDRESYEQYF TGTGCCAGCAGCTTAGGCCCCCACGACAGGGAATCCTACGAGCAGTACTTC many TRBD1 TRBJ2-7 TRBV7-2
CSARLQGNQPQHF TGCAGTGCTAGACTCCAGGGTAATCAGCCCCAGCATTTT . . TRBJ1-5 TRBV20-1
CASSLSERRVQNTEAFF TGTGCCAGCAGCCTCTCGGAGAGGAGGGTGCAGAACACTGAAGCTTTCTTT many . TRBJ1-1 TRBV7-9
CASSPPGSEQYF TGTGCCAGCAGCCCCCCAGGGTCCGAGCAGTACTTC . . TRBJ2-7 TRBV6-6
CSPGGTGVDYGYTF TGCAGCCCTGGGGGGACAGGGGTTGACTATGGCTACACCTTC . TRBD1 TRBJ1-2 TRBV20-1
CSAPEVTGELFF TGCAGTGCCCCGGAAGTAACCGGGGAGCTGTTTTTT many . TRBJ2-2 TRBV20-1
CASSYRRDRVFGYTF TGTGCCAGCAGTTACCGCCGGGACAGGGTGTTCGGCTACACCTTC . TRBD1 TRBJ1-2 TRBV6-5
CASTPGSAPGELFF TGTGCCAGCACCCCCGGCTCTGCCCCCGGGGAGCTGTTTTTT many . TRBJ2-2 TRBV12-3/TRBV12-4
CASSLTGAGAEAFF TGTGCCAGCAGCTTGACAGGGGCGGGGGCTGAAGCTTTCTTT many TRBD1 TRBJ1-1 TRBV7-9
CASRAGLGSLVDTGELFF TGTGCCAGCAGGGCGGGACTAGGGTCTTTGGTGGACACCGGGGAGCTGTTTTTT many TRBD2 TRBJ2-2 TRBV12-3/TRBV12-4
CASSVGGEIRIYF TGTGCCAGCAGTGTCGGTGGGGAGATCCGTATTTACTTC few . TRBJ2-1 TRBV2
CASSRLRARVEKLFF TGTGCCAGCAGCCGTCTCAGGGCTCGGGTTGAAAAACTGTTTTTT many . TRBJ1-4 TRBV7-2
CAISEFSTGEAEQFF TGTGCCATCAGTGAGTTCTCGACAGGGGAGGCTGAGCAGTTCTTC many TRBD1 TRBJ2-1 TRBV10-3
CASSPRQPSYNSPLHF TGTGCCAGCAGCCCCCGACAGCCCTCCTATAATTCACCCCTCCACTTT few . TRBJ1-6 TRBV7-2
CASSLDIRVEAFF TGTGCCAGCAGCTTAGACATCAGGGTTGAAGCTTTCTTT few . TRBJ1-1 TRBV11-2
CSAGTSGKETQYF TGCAGTGCTGGAACTAGCGGGAAAGAGACCCAGTACTTC few TRBD2 TRBJ2-5 TRBV20-1